This TCR beta chain was found in a study of T cell responses to AZD1222 COVID-19 vaccine. Overall study results and limits: With dominance at 160-218 and 743-854, vaccine-associated CD4 TCRs spanned spike.

The assay was immunoSEQ multiplex PCR, and TCRdb's table has in-frame clones only and misses some. The table lists 95,000 to 150,000 clones, approximately 90% of them singletons, with about 7.5% in the top ten. To note about this clone: Antigen specificity is unknown.

The sample was peripheral blood, taken 28 days after the second AZD1222 dose. The clonotype originates from an adult who received the AZD1222 COVID-19 vaccine.

The CDR3, as DNA: TGTGCCAGCAGCTCGACAGGGACCCAAGAGACCCAGTACTTC. As protein: CASSSTGTQETQYF. J is TRBJ2-5 and V is TRBV7-9; 7 nucleotides line up with TRBD1. There are 14 residues in the CDR3. V lost 4 bases and J lost 1; bases outside the gene matches: 3. Germline-derived CDR1 and CDR2 are SEHNR and FQNEAQ (reference sequence).